Below are 9 T cell receptor beta chains sequenced from a single sample in a study of T cell clonotyping in hematopoietic cell transplantation. The time point is: recipient sample about 28 days before transplant, after cytoreduction. Libraries were prepared by immunoSEQ multiplex PCR; TCRdb keeps only in-frame clonotypes and omits some of them. The sample gives roughly 49,000 clones, 85% to 90% of which show up once; less than 6.5% is in the top ten. This specimen consisted of peripheral blood mononuclear cells, obtained before stem cell transplant. The source of these receptors is a man aged 55-75 years with biphenotypic leukemia. Some clones in this sample may be carry-over from other donors' samples.

This clone came up once. The chain employs TRBV7-8 and TRBJ2-3; 9 bases are a match to TRBD2. With V trimmed by 5 bases and J by 0 bases, 3 bases remained unmatched. CDR3 size: 15 residues. Germline-derived CDR1 and CDR2 are SGHVS and FQNEAQ. The CDR3, as DNA: TGTGCCAGCAGCATTACTAGCGGGAGCACAGATACGCAGTATTTT. This encodes CASSITSGSTDTQYF. The full variable domain, completed using reference TRBV7-8 and TRBJ2-3, is GAGVSQSPRYKVAKRGQDVALRCDPISGHVSLFWYQQALGQGPEFLTYFQNEAQLDKSGLPSDRFFAERPEGSVSTLKIQRTQQEDSAVYLCASSITSGSTDTQYFGPGTRLTVL.

The rearrangement links TRBV5-1 to TRBJ2-3; the D gene is possibly TRBD1 (7 bases). The CDR3 has 13 amino acids. Trimming stripped 6 bases from V and 5 bases from J, with 13 bases between. Germline-derived CDR1 and CDR2 are SGHRS and YFSETQ. The CDR3 reads CASTRQGLDTQYF. For the CDR3, the DNA is TGCGCCAGCACCAGACAGGGACTAGATACGCAGTATTTT.

This clone was detected only once. The chain joins TRBV5-6 to TRBJ2-6; D is unclear. The germline V and J ends were trimmed by 0 bases and 4 bases, with 2 bases remaining between them. The CDR3 loop spans 13 amino acids. Per germline, CDR1 SGHDT and CDR2 YYEEEE. CDR3 residues: CASSLVGANVLTF. The CDR3 DNA is TGTGCCAGCAGCTTGGTCGGGGCCAACGTCCTGACTTTC.

The chain uses TRBV9 and TRBJ2-2, with D perhaps being TRBD1 or TRBD2 (5 bases each). The V end lost 4 bases, the J end lost 4 bases, and 14 bases lay between the germline ends. The germline CDR1 and CDR2 sequences are SGDLS and YYNGEE. This CDR3 region has 15 residues. In DNA, the CDR3 is TGTGCCAGCAGCAGCCTCGGGGCGGGCACCGGGGAGCTGTTTTTT. Translating it yields CASSSLGAGTGELFF.

The rearrangement uses TRBV5-6 and TRBJ2-7; no reliable D call. CDR3 length: 12 residues. CDR1 SGHDT and CDR2 YYEEEE come from the germline V gene. V lost 0 bases, J lost 5 bases, and 6 bases lay in between. CDR3 amino acids: CASSLGRNEQYF. CDR3 in DNA: TGTGCCAGCAGCTTGGGGCGGAACGAGCAGTACTTC. Complete variable domain (other parts from reference TRBV5-6 and TRBJ2-7): DAGVTQSPTHLIKTRGQQVTLRCSPKSGHDTVSWYQQALGQGPQFIFQYYEEEERQRGNFPDRFSGHQFPNYSSELNVNALLLGDSALYLCASSLGRNEQYFGPGTRLTVT.

The rearrangement joins TRBV4-3 to TRBJ2-4; 11 bases match TRBD2. Germline V gives CDR1 LGHNA, CDR2 YSLEER. CDR3 length: 19 residues. The V and J ends lost 4 bases and 3 bases, in that order; junction bases with no gene match: 14. CDR3 in amino acids: CASSPRLAGGGWDKNIQYF. The CDR3 nucleotides read TGCGCCAGCAGCCCCCGGCTAGCGGGGGGCGGATGGGACAAAAACATTCAGTACTTC.

This clone was recorded once. The rearrangement links TRBV10-3 to TRBJ1-2, with TRBD1 as a possible D gene (6 bases). V was clipped by 4 bases and J by 5 bases, with 11 bases between them. Per the germline V gene, CDR1 is ENHRY and CDR2 is SYGVKD. This CDR3 contains 13 residues. This chain's CDR3 is CAISGTVQYGYTF. CDR3 bases: TGTGCCATCAGTGGGACAGTTCAGTATGGCTACACCTTC.

The chain carries TRBV28 and TRBJ2-1, with D maybe TRBD1 (7 bases). The germline V and J ends were trimmed by 7 bases and 10 bases, with 23 bases remaining between them. The CDR3 sequence is 15 residues long. CDR1 and CDR2 (germline): MDHEN, SYDVKM. The CDR3 sequence is CASKRGGTVGGEQFF. The CDR3 DNA reads as TGTGCCAGCAAACGAGGCGGGACAGTAGGGGGGGAGCAGTTCTTC.

This clone appeared a single time. DNA of the CDR3: TGTGCCAGCAGTGGAACAGGGGTGGAAGCTTTCTTT. This codes for CASSGTGVEAFF. This sequence joins TRBV6-1 and TRBJ1-1; TRBD1 matches at 7 bases. V gave up 4 bases and J gave up 8 bases; unmatched junction bases: 4. The CDR3 loop spans 12 amino acids. The germline V gene has CDR1 MNHNS and CDR2 SASEGT.